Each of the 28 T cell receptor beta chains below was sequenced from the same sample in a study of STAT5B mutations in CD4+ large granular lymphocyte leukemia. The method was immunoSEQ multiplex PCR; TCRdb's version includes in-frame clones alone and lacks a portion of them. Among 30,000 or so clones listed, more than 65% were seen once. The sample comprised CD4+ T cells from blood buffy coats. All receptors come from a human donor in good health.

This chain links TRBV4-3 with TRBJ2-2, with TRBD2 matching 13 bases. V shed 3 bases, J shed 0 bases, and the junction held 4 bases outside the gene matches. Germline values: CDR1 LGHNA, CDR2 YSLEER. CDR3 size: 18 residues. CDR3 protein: CASSQLLAGGTNTGELFF. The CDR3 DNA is TGCGCCAGCAGCCAGTTACTAGCGGGGGGGACGAACACCGGGGAGCTGTTTTTT.

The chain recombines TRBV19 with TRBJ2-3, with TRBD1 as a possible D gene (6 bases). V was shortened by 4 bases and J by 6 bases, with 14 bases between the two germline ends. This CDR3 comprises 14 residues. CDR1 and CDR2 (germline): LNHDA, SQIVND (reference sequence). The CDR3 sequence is CASSNGQTPDTQYF. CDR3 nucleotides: TGTGCCAGTAGTAACGGACAGACCCCCGATACGCAGTATTTT.

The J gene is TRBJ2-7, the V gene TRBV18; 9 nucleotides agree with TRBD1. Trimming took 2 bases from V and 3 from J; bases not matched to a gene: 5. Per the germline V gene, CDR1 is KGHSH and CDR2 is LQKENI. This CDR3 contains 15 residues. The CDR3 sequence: CASSPFRDRVYEQYF. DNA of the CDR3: TGTGCCAGCTCACCATTCCGGGACAGGGTCTACGAGCAGTACTTC.

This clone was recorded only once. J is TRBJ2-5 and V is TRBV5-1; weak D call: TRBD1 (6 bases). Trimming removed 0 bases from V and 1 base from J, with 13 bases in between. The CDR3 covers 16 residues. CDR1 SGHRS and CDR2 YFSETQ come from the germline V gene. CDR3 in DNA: TGCGCCAGCAGCTTGGCCGCTAGAGGGGGCCAAGAGACCCAGTACTTC. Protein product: CASSLAARGGQETQYF.

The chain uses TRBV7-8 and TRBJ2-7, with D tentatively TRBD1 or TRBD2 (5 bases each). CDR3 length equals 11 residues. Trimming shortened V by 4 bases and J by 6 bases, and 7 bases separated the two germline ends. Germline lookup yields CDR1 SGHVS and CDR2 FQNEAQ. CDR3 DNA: TGTGCCAGCAGCTGGGGGTCCGAGCAGTACTTC. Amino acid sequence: CASSWGSEQYF.

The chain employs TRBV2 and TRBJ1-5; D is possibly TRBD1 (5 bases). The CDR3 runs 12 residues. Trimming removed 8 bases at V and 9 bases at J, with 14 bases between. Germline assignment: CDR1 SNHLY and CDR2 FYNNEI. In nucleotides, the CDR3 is TGTGCCAGCGGGGGTGAGGTTCGGCCCCAGCATTTT. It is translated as CASGGEVRPQHF.

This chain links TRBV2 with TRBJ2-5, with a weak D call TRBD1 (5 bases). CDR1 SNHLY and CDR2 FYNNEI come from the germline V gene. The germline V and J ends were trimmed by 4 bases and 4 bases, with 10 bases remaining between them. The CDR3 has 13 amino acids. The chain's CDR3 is CASSGRQGETQYF. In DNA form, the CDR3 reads TGTGCCAGCAGTGGACGGCAGGGAGAGACCCAGTACTTC.

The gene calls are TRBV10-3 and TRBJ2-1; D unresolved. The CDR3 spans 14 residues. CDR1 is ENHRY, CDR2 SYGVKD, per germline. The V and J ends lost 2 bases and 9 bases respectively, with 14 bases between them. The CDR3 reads CAISEAPQWGEQFF. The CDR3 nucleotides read TGTGCCATCAGTGAGGCCCCCCAGTGGGGTGAGCAGTTCTTC.

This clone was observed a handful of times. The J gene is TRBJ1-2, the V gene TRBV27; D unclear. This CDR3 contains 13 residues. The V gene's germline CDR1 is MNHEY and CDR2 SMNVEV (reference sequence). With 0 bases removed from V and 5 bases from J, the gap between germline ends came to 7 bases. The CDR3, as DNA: TGTGCCAGCAGTTTATCTAACAGTTATGGCTACACCTTC. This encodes CASSLSNSYGYTF.

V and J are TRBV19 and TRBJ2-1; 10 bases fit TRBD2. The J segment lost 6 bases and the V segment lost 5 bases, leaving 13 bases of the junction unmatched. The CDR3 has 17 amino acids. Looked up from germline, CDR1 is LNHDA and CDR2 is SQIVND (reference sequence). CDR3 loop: CASSSDRGLADLNEQFF. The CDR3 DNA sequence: TGTGCCAGTAGTTCAGATCGCGGACTAGCGGACCTCAATGAGCAGTTCTTC. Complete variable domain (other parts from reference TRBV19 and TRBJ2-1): DGGITQSPKYLFRKEGQNVTLSCEQNLNHDAMYWYRQDPGQGLRLIYYSQIVNDFQKGDIAEGYSVSREKKESFPLTVTSAQKNPTAFYLCASSSDRGLADLNEQFFGPGTRLTVL.

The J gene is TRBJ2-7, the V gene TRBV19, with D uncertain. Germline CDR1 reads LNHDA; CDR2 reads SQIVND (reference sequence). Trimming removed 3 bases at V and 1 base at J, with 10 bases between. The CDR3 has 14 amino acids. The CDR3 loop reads CASSIGRASYEQYF. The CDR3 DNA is TGTGCCAGTAGTATCGGTCGGGCTTCCTACGAGCAGTACTTC.

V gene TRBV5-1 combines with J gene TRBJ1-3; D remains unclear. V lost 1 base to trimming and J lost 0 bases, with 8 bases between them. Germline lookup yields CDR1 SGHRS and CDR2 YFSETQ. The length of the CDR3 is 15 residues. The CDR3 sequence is CASSLSSNSGNTIYF. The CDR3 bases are TGCGCCAGCAGCTTGAGCTCCAACTCTGGAAACACCATATATTTT.

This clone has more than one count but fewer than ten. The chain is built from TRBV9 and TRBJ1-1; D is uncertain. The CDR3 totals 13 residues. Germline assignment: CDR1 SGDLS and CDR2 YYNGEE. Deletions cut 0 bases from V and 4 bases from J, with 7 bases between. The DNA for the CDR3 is TGTGCCAGCAGCGTAGTGGGGAGCACTGAAGCTTTCTTT. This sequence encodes CASSVVGSTEAFF.

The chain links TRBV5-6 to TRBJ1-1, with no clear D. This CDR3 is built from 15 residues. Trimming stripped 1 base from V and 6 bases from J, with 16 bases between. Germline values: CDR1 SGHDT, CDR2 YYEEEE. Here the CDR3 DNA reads TGTGCCAGCAGCTTGCCTTCGAAGGGAGGCTCTGAAGCTTTCTTT. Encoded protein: CASSLPSKGGSEAFF.

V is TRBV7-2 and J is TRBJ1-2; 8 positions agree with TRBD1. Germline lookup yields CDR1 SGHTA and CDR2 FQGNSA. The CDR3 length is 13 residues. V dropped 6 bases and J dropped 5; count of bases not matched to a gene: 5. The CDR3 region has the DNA TGTGCCAGCAGTACGGGACAGGAATATGGCTACACCTTC. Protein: CASSTGQEYGYTF. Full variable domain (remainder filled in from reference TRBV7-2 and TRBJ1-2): GAGVSQSPSNKVTEKGKDVELRCDPISGHTALYWYRQSLGQGLEFLIYFQGNSAPDKSGLPSDRFSAERTGGSVSTLTIQRTQQEDSAVYLCASSTGQEYGYTFGSGTRLTVV.

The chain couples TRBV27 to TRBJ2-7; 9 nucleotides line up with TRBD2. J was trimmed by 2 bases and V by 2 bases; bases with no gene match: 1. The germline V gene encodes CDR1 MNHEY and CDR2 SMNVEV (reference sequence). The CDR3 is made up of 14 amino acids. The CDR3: CASSLAGGPYEQYF. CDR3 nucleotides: TGTGCCAGCAGTTTAGCGGGAGGGCCCTACGAGCAGTACTTC.

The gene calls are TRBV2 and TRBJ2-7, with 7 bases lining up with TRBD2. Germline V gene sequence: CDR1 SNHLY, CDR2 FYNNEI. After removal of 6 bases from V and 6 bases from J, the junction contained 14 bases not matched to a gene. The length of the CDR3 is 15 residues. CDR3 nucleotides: TGTGCCAGCAGGGAACGGACTAGTTCTGGAGGCGAGCAGTACTTC. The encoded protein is CASRERTSSGGEQYF.

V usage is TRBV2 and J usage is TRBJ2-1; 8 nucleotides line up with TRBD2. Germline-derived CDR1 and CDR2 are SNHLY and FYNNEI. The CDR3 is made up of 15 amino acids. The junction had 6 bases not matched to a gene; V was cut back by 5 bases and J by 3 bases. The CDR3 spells CASSKSGSDYNEQFF. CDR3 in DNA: TGTGCCAGCAGTAAGAGCGGGAGCGACTACAATGAGCAGTTCTTC. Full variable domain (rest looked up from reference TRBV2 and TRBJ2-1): EPEVTQTPSHQVTQMGQEVILRCVPISNHLYFYWYRQILGQKVEFLVSFYNNEISEKSEIFDDQFSVERPDGSNFTLKIRSTKLEDSAMYFCASSKSGSDYNEQFFGPGTRLTVL.

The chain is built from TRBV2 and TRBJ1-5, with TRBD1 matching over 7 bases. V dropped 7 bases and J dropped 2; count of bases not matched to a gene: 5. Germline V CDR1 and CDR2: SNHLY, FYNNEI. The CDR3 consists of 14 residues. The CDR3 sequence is CASTEGAGNQPQHF. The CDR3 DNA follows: TGTGCCAGCACCGAGGGGGCAGGCAATCAGCCCCAGCATTTT.

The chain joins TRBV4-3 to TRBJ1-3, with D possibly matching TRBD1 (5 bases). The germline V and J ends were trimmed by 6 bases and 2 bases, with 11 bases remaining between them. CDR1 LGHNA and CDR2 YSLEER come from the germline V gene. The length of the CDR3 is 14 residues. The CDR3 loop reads CASSLRGAGNTIYF. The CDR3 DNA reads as TGCGCCAGCAGTTTAAGGGGAGCTGGAAACACCATATATTTT.

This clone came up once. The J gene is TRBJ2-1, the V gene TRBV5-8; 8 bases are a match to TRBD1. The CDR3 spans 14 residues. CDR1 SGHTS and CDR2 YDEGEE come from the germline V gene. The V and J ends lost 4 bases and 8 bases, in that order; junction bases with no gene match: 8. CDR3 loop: CASSTGQGADEQFF. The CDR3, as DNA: TGTGCCAGCAGCACCGGGCAGGGGGCCGATGAGCAGTTCTTC.

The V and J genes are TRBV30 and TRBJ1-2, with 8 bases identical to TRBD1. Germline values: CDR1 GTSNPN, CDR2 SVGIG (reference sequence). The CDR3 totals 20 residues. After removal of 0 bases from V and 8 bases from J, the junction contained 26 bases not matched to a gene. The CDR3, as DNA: TGTGCCTGGAGTGTACGTCGGCAGGGGGCCCCCTCCTCCCCCCAGGACGGCTACACCTTC. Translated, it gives CAWSVRRQGAPSSPQDGYTF.

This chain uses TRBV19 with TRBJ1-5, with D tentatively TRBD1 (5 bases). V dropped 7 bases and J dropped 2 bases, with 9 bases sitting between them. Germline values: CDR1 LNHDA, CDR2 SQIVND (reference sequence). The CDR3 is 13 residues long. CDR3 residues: CASNGGGNQPQHF. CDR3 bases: TGTGCCAGTAACGGGGGTGGCAATCAGCCCCAGCATTTT.

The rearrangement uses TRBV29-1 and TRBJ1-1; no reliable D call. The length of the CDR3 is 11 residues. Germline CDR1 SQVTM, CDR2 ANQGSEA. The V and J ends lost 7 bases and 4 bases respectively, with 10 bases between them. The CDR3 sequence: CSGIRGTEAFF. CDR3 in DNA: TGCAGCGGTATTCGGGGCACTGAAGCTTTCTTT.

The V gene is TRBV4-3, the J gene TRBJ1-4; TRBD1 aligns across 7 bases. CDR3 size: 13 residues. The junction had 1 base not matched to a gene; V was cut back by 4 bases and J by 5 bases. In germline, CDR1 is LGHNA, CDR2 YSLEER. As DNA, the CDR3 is TGCGCCAGCAGCCGGGACAGAAATGAAAAACTGTTTTTT. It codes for CASSRDRNEKLFF.

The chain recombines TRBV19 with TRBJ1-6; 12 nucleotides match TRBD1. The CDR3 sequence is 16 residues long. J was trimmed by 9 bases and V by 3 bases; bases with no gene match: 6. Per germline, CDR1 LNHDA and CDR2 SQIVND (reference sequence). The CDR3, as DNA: TGTGCCAGTAGTATCTATGGGACAGGGGGCAGTTCACCCCTCCACTTT. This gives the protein CASSIYGTGGSSPLHF.

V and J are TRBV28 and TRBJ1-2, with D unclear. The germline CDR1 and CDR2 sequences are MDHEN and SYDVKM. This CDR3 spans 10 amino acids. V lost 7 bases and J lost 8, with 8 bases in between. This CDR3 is CASMRVGYTF. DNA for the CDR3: TGTGCCAGCATGAGGGTAGGCTACACCTTC.

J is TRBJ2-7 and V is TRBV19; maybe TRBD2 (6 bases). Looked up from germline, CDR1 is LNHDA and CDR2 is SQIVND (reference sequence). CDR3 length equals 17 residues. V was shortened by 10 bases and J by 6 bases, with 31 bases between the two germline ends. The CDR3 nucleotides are TGTGCCACAATGGGGGGTAGCGGAAATTTTGGATGGGGCGAGCAGTACTTC. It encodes CATMGGSGNFGWGEQYF. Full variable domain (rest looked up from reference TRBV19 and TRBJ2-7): DGGITQSPKYLFRKEGQNVTLSCEQNLNHDAMYWYRQDPGQGLRLIYYSQIVNDFQKGDIAEGYSVSREKKESFPLTVTSAQKNPTAFYLCATMGGSGNFGWGEQYFGPGTRLTVT.